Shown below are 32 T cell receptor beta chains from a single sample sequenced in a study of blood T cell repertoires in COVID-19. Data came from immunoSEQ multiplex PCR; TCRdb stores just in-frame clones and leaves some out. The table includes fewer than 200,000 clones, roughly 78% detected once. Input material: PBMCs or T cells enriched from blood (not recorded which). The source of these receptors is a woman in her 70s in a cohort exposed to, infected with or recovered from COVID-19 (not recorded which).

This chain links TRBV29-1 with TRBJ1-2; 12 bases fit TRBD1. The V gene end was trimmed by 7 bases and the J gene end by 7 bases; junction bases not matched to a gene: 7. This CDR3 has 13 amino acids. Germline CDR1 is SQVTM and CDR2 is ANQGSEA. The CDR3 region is CSAGTGGAGGYTF. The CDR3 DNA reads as TGCAGCGCCGGGACAGGGGGCGCGGGTGGCTACACCTTC. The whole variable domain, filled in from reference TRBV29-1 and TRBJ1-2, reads SAVISQKPSRDICQRGTSLTIQCQVDSQVTMMFWYRQQPGQSLTLIATANQGSEATYESGFVIDKFPISRPNLTFSTLTVSNMSPEDSSIYLCSAGTGGAGGYTFGSGTRLTVV.

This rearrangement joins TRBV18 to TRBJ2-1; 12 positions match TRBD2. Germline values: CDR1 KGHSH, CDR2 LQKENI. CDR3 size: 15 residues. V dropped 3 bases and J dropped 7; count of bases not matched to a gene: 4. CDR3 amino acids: CASSPPSGRGNEQFF. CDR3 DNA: TGTGCCAGCTCACCCCCTAGCGGGAGGGGGAATGAGCAGTTCTTC.

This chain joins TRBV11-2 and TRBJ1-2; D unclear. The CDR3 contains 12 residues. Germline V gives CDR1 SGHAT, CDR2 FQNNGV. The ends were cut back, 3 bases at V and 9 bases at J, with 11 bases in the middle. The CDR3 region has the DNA TGTGCCAGCAGCTTTGAACAGAGTAGCTACACCTTC. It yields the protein CASSFEQSSYTF.

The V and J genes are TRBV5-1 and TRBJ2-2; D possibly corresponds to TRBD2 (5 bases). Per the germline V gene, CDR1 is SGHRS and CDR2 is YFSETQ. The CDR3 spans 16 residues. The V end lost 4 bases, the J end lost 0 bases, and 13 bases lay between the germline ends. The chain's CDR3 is CASSSGPYTNTGELFF. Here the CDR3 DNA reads TGCGCCAGCAGCAGCGGACCGTATACGAACACCGGGGAGCTGTTTTTT.

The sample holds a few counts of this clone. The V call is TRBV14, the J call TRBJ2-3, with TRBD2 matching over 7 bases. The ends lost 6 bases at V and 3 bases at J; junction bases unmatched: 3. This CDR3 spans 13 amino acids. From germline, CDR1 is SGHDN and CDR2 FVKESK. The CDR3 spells CASRMGGTDTQYF. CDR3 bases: TGTGCCAGCAGGATGGGGGGGACAGATACGCAGTATTTT.

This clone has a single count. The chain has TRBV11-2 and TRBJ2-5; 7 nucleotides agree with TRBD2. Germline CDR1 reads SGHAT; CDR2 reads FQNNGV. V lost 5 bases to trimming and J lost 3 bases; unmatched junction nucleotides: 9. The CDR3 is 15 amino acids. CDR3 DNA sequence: TGTGCCAGCAGCCCTACCAGCGGGGCGGAAGAGACCCAGTACTTC. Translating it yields CASSPTSGAEETQYF.

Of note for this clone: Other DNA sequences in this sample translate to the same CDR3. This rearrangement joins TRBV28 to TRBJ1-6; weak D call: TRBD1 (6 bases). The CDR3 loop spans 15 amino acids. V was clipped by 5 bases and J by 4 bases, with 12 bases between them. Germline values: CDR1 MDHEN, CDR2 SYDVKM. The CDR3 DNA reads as TGTGCCAGCAGTCTCGGGACACTGTATAATTCACCCCTCCACTTT. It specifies CASSLGTLYNSPLHF.

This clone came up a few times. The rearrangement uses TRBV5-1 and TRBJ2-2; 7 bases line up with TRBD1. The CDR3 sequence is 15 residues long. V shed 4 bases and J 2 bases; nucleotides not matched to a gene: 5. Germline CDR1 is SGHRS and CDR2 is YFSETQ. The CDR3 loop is CASSPGTVNTGELFF. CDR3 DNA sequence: TGCGCCAGCAGCCCCGGGACAGTTAACACCGGGGAGCTGTTTTTT.

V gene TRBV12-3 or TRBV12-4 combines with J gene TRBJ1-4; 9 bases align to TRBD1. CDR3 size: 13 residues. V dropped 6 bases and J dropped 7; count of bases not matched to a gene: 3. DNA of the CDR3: TGTGCCAGCAGGGGGACAGGGAGTGAAAAACTGTTTTTT. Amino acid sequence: CASRGTGSEKLFF.

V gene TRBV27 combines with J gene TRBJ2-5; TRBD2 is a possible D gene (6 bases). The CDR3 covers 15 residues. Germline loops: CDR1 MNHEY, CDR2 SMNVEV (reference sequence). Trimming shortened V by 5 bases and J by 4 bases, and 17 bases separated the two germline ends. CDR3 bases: TGTGCCAGCAGTAAAGCGTTCCACGGGGGAGAGACCCAGTACTTC. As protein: CASSKAFHGGETQYF.

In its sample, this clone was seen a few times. In DNA, the CDR3 is TGCGCCAGCAGGACTATGAGCTCTGGAAACACCATATATTTT. This gives the protein CASRTMSSGNTIYF. V is TRBV5-1 and J is TRBJ1-3; no definite D call. The CDR3 is made up of 14 amino acids. CDR1 is SGHRS and CDR2 is YFSETQ in the germline V gene. Trimming cost V 5 bases and J 0 bases, with 9 bases left between them.

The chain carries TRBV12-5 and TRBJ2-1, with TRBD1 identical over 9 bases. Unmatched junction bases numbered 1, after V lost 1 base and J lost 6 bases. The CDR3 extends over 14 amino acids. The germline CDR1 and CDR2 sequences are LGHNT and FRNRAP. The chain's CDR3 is CASGLDRGLNEQFF. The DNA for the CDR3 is TGTGCTAGTGGTTTGGACAGGGGGCTCAATGAGCAGTTCTTC.

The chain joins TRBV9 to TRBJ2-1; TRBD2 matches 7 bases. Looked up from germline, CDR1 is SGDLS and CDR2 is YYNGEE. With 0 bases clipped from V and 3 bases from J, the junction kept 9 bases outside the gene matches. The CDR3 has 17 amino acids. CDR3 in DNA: TGTGCCAGCAGCGTAGGGTTAGAGAGCGGGGTCTACAATGAGCAGTTCTTC. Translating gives CASSVGLESGVYNEQFF. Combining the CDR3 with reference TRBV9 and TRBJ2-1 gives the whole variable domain DSGVTQTPKHLITATGQRVTLRCSPRSGDLSVYWYQQSLDQGLQFLIQYYNGEERAKGNILERFSAQQFPDLHSELNLSSLELGDSALYFCASSVGLESGVYNEQFFGPGTRLTVL.

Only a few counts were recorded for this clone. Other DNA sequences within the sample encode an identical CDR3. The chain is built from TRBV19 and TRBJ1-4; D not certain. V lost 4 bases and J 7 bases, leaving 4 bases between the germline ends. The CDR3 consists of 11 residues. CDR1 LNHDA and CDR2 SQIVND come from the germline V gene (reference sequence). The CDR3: CASSSGEKLFF. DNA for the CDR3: TGTGCCAGTAGTAGCGGTGAAAAACTGTTTTTT.

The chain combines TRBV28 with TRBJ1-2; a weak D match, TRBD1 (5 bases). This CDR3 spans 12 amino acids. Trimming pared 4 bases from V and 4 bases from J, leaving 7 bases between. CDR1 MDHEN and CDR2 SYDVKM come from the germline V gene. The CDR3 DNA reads TGTGCCAGCAGTTGGCAGGGCTATGGCTACACCTTC. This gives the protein CASSWQGYGYTF.

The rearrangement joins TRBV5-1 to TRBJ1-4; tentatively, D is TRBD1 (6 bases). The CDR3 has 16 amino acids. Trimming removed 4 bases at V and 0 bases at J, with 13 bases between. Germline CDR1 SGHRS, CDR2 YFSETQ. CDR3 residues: CASSRRTAATNEKLFF. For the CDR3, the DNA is TGCGCCAGCAGCAGAAGGACAGCTGCAACTAATGAAAAACTGTTTTTT.

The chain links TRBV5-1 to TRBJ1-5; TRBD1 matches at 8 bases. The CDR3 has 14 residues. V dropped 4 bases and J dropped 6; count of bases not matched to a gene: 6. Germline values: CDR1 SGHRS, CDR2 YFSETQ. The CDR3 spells CASSQGTGGQPQHF. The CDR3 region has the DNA TGCGCCAGCAGCCAAGGGACAGGCGGTCAGCCCCAGCATTTT.

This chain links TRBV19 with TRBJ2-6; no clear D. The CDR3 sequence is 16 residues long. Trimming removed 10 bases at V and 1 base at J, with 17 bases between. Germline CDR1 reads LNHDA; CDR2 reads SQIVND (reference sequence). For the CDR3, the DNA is TGTGCCACTAAAAGGTCGGAGACTTCTGGGGCCAACGTCCTGACTTTC. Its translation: CATKRSETSGANVLTF. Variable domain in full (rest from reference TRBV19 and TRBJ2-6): DGGITQSPKYLFRKEGQNVTLSCEQNLNHDAMYWYRQDPGQGLRLIYYSQIVNDFQKGDIAEGYSVSREKKESFPLTVTSAQKNPTAFYLCATKRSETSGANVLTFGAGSRLTVL.

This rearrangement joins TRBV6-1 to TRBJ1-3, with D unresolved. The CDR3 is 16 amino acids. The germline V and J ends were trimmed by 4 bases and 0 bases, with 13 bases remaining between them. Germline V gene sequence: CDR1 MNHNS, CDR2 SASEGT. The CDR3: CASSAIGEISGNTIYF. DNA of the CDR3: TGTGCCAGCAGTGCGATCGGGGAAATCTCTGGAAACACCATATATTTT.

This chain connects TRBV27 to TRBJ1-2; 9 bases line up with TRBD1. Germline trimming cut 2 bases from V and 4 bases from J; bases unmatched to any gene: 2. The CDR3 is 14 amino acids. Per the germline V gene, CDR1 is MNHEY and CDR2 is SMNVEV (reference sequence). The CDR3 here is CASSLGTGLYGYTF. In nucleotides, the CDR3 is TGTGCCAGCAGTTTAGGGACAGGGCTCTATGGCTACACCTTC.

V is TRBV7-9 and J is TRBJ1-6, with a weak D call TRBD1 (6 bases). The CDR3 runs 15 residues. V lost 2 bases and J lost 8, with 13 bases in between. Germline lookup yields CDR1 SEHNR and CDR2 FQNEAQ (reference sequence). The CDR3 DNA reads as TGTGCCAGCAGCTTACTCACAGGGAAGGATTCACCCCTCCACTTT. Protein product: CASSLLTGKDSPLHF.

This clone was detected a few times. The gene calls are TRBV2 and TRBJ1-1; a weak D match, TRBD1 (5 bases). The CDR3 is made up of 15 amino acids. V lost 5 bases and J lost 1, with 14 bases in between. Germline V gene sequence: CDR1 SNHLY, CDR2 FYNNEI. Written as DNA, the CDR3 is TGTGCCAGCAGTTTAACAGGATACGGGAACACTGAAGCTTTCTTT. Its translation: CASSLTGYGNTEAFF.

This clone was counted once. The CDR3 coding sequence is TGTGCCAGCAGCTTACGGCCGAACACAGGGGTCCAGATGCAAGAGACCCAGTACTTC. It codes for CASSLRPNTGVQMQETQYF. The chain combines TRBV7-9 with TRBJ2-5; 7 bases are a match to TRBD1. CDR3 size: 19 residues. Trimming removed 2 bases from V and 2 bases from J; junction bases left unmatched: 17. Germline V gives CDR1 SEHNR, CDR2 FQNEAQ (reference sequence).

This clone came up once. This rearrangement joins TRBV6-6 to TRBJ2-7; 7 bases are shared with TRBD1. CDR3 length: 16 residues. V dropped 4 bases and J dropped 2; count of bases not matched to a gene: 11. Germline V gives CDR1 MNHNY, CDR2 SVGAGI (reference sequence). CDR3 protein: CASSSTKQRGPYEQYF. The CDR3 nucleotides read TGTGCCAGCAGTTCCACCAAGCAAAGGGGGCCCTACGAGCAGTACTTC.

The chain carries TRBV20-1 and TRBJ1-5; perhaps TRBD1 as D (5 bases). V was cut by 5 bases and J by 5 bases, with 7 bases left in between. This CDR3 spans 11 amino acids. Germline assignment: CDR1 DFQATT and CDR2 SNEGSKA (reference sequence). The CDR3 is CSAEGDQPQHF. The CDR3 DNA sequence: TGCAGTGCTGAAGGGGATCAGCCCCAGCATTTT.

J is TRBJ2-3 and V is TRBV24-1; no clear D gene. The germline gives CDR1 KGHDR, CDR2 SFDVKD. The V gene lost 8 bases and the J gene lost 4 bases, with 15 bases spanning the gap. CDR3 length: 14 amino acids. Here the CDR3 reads CATKSVLDPDTQYF. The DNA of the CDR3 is TGTGCCACCAAATCGGTACTTGATCCAGATACGCAGTATTTT.

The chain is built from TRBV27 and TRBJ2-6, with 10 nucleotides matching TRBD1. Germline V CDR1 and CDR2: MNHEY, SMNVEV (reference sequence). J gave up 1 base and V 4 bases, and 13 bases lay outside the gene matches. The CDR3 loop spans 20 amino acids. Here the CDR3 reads CASSYKGGQGRTSGANVLTF. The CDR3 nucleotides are TGTGCCAGCAGTTATAAAGGGGGACAGGGGCGGACGTCTGGGGCCAACGTCCTGACTTTC.

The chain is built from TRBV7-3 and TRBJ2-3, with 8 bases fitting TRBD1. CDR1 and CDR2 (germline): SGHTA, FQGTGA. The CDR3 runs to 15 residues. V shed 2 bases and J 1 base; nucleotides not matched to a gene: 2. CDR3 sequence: CASSLGQGGTDTQYF. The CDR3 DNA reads TGTGCCAGCAGCTTAGGACAGGGCGGCACAGATACGCAGTATTTT.

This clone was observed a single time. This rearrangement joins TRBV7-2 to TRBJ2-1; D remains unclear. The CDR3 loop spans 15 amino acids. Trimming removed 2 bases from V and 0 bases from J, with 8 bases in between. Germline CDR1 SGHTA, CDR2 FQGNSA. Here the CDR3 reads CASSLTRPSYNEQFF. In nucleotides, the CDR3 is TGTGCCAGCAGCTTAACGCGCCCCTCCTACAATGAGCAGTTCTTC. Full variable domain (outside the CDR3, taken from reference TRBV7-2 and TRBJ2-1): GAGVSQSPSNKVTEKGKDVELRCDPISGHTALYWYRQSLGQGLEFLIYFQGNSAPDKSGLPSDRFSAERTGGSVSTLTIQRTQQEDSAVYLCASSLTRPSYNEQFFGPGTRLTVL.

The CDR3 DNA sequence: TGTGCCTCGAAAGAGGACATCTTCACCGGGGAGCTGTTTTTT. Translation gives CASKEDIFTGELFF. The chain couples TRBV6-4 to TRBJ2-2, with a tentative D call TRBD1 (5 bases). This CDR3 has 14 residues. Trimming pared 11 bases from V and 4 bases from J, leaving 17 bases between. Per germline, CDR1 MRHNA and CDR2 SNTAGT.

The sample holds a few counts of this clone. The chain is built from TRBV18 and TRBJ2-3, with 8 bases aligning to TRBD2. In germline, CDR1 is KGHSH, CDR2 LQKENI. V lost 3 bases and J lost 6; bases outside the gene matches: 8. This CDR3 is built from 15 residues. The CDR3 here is CASSPSGTRSDTQYF. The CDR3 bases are TGTGCCAGCTCACCGTCGGGGACTAGATCGGATACGCAGTATTTT.

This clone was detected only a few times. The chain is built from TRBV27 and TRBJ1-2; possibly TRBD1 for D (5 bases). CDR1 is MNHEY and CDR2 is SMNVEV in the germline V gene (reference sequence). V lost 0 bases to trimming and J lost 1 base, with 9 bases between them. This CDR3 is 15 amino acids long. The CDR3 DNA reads TGTGCCAGCAGTTTATCTATGACAGTTAACTATGGCTACACCTTC. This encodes CASSLSMTVNYGYTF.